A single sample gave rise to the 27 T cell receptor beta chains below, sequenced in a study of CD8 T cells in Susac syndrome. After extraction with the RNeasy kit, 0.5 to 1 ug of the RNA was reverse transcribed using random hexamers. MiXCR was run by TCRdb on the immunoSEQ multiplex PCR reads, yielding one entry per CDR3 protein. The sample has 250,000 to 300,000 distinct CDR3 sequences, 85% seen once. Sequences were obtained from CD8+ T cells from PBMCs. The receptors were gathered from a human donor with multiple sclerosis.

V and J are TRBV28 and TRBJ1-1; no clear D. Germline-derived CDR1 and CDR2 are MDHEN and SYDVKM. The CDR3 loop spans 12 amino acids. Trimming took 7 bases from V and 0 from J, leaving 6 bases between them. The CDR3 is CASTLLNTEAFF. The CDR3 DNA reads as TGTGCCAGCACCCTTCTGAACACTGAAGCTTTCTTT. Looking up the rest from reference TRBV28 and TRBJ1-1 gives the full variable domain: DVKVTQSSRYLVKRTGEKVFLECVQDMDHENMFWYRQDPGLGLRLIYFSYDVKMKEKGDIPEGYSVSREKKERFSLILESASTNQTSMYLCASTLLNTEAFFGQGTRLTVV.

CDR3 in DNA: TGTGCCAGCAGTTTTTTACAGGGGATGAACACTGAAGCTTTCTTT. This encodes CASSFLQGMNTEAFF. V gene TRBV28 combines with J gene TRBJ1-1; 7 bases are a match to TRBD1. V dropped 3 bases and J dropped 0; count of bases not matched to a gene: 4. The germline V gene has CDR1 MDHEN and CDR2 SYDVKM. The CDR3 sequence is 15 residues long.

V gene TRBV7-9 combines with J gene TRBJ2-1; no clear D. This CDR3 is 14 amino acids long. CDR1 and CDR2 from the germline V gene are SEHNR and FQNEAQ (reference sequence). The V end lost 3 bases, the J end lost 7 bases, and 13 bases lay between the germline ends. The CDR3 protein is CASSLGPSRNEQFF. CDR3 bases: TGTGCCAGCAGCTTGGGCCCCAGTAGGAATGAGCAGTTCTTC. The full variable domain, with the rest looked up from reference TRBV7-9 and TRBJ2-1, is DTGVSQNPRHKITKRGQNVTFRCDPISEHNRLYWYRQTLGQGPEFLTYFQNEAQLEKSRLLSDRFSAERPKGSFSTLEIQRTEQGDSAMYLCASSLGPSRNEQFFGPGTRLTVL.

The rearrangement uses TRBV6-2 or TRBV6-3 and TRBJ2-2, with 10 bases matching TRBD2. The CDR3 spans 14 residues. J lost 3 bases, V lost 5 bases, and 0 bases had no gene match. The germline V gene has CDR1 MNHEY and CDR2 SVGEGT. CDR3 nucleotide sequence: TGTGCCAGCAGTAGCGGGAGGGACACCGGGGAGCTGTTTTTT. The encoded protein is CASSSGRDTGELFF.

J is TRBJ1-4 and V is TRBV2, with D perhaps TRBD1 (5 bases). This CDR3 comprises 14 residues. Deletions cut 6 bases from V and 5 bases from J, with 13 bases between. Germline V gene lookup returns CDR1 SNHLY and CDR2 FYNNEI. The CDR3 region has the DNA TGTGCCAGCAGCCTTGAAGGGGAGAATGAAAAACTGTTTTTT. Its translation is CASSLEGENEKLFF.

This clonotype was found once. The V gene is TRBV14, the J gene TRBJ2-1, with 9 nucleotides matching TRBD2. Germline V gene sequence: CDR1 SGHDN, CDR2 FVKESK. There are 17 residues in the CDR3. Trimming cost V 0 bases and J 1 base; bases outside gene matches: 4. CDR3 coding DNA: TGTGCCAGCAGCCAAGATACCCTAGCGGGATCCTACAATGAGCAGTTCTTC. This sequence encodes CASSQDTLAGSYNEQFF.

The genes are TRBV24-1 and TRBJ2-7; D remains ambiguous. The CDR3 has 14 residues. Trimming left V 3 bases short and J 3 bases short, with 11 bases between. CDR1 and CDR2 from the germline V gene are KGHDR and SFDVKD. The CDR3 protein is CATSDGDSLYEQYF. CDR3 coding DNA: TGTGCCACCAGTGATGGGGATAGTCTCTACGAGCAGTACTTC.

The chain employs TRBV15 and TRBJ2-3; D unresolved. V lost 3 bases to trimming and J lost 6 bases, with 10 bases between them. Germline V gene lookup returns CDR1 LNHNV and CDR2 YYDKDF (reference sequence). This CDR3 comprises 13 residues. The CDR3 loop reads CATSSRPADTQYF. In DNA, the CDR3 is TGTGCCACCAGCAGCCGGCCGGCGGATACGCAGTATTTT.

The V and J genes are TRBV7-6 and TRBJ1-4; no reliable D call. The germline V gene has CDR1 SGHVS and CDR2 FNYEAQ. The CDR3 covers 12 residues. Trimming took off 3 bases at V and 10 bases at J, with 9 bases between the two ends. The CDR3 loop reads CASSLTGSKLFF. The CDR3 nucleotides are TGTGCCAGCAGCTTGACGGGATCAAAACTGTTTTTT.

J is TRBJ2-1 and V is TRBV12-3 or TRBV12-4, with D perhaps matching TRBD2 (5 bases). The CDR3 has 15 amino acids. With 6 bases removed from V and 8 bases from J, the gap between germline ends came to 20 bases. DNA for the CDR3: TGTGCCAGCAGGGGCACGAGGGCCGAAGCGCATGAGCAGTTCTTC. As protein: CASRGTRAEAHEQFF.

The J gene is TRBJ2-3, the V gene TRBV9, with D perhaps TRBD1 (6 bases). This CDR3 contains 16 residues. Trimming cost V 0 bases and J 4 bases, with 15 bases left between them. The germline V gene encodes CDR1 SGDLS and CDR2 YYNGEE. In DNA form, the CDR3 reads TGTGCCAGCAGCGTAGAGTTGGGGGCTCGGGCAGATACGCAGTATTTT. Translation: CASSVELGARADTQYF.

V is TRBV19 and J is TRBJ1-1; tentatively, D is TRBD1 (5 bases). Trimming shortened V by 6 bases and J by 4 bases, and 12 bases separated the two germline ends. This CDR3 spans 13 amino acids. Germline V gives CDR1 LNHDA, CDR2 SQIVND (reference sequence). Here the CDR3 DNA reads TGTGCCAGTAGGACTCCCGGGGCCACTGAAGCTTTCTTT. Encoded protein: CASRTPGATEAFF.

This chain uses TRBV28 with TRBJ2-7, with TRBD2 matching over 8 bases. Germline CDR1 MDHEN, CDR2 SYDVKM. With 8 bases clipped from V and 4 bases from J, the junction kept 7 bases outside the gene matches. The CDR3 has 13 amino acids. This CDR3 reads CASSAGGRYEQYF. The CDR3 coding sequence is TGTGCCAGCTCCGCGGGGGGACGTTACGAGCAGTACTTC.

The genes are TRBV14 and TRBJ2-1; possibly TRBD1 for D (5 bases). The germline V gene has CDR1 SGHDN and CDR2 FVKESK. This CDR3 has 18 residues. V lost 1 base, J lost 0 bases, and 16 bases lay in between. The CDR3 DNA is TGTGCCAGCAGCCAAGGGGCAGGGTCCCCCAGCTCCTACAATGAGCAGTTCTTC. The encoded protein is CASSQGAGSPSSYNEQFF. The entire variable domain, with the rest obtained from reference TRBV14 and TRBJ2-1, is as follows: EAGVTQFPSHSVIEKGQTVTLRCDPISGHDNLYWYRRVMGKEIKFLLHFVKESKQDESGMPNNRFLAERTGGTYSTLKVQPAELEDSGVYFCASSQGAGSPSSYNEQFFGPGTRLTVL.

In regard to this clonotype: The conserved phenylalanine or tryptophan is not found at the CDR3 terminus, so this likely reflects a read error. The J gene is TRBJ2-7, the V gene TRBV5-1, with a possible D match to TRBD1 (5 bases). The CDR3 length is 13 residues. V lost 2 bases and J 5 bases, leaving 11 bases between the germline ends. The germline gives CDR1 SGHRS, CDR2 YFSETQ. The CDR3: CASSFTGWDEQYL. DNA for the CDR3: TGCGCCAGCAGCTTCACAGGCTGGGACGAGCAGTACCTC.

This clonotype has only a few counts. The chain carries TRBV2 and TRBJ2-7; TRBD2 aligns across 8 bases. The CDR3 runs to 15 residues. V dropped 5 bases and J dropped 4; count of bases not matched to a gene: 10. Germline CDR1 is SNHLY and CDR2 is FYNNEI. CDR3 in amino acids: CASSYIAGTGYEQYF. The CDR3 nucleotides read TGTGCCAGCAGTTACATAGCGGGAACTGGGTACGAGCAGTACTTC.

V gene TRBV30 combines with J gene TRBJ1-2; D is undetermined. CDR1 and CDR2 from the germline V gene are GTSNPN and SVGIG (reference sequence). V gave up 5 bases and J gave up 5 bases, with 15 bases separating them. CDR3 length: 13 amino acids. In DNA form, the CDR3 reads TGTGCCTGGGAATTCGTCCTAGGGTATGGCTACACCTTC. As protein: CAWEFVLGYGYTF.

The CDR3 sequence: CASSYTPSQETQYF. The CDR3 region has the DNA TGTGCCAGCAGCTATACCCCCTCGCAAGAGACCCAGTACTTC. The chain carries TRBV7-2 and TRBJ2-5; D not resolved. Trimming took off 4 bases at V and 2 bases at J, with 11 bases between the two ends. Germline lookup yields CDR1 SGHTA and CDR2 FQGNSA. The CDR3 spans 14 residues.

CDR3: CASSSPARTGGRNTIYF. The CDR3 DNA reads TGTGCCAGCAGTTCTCCGGCGAGGACAGGGGGCAGAAACACCATATATTTT. The genes are TRBV27 and TRBJ1-3; 11 nucleotides match TRBD1. V was pared by 4 bases and J by 5 bases, with 10 bases of the junction left unmatched. This CDR3 comprises 17 residues. CDR1 is MNHEY and CDR2 is SMNVEV in the germline V gene (reference sequence).

CDR3 protein: CASSVVGRPSLYEQYF. The CDR3 coding sequence is TGTGCCAGCAGCGTAGTCGGGAGGCCCTCTCTCTACGAGCAGTACTTC. The chain uses TRBV9 and TRBJ2-7; 7 bases align to TRBD2. This CDR3 spans 16 amino acids. Trimming removed 0 bases from V and 3 bases from J; junction bases left unmatched: 9. In germline, CDR1 is SGDLS, CDR2 YYNGEE.

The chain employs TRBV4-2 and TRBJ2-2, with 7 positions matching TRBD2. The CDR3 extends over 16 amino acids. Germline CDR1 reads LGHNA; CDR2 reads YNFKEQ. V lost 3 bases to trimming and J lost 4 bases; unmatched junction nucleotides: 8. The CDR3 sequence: CASSHLRGEGTGELFF. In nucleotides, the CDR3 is TGTGCCAGCAGCCACCTACGGGGGGAGGGCACCGGGGAGCTGTTTTTT.

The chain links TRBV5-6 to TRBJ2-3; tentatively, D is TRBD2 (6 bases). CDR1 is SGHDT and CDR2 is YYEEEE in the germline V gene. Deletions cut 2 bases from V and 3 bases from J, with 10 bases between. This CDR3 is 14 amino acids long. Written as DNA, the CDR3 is TGTGCCAGCAGCTTAGGAGGGGAGACAGATACGCAGTATTTT. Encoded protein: CASSLGGETDTQYF.

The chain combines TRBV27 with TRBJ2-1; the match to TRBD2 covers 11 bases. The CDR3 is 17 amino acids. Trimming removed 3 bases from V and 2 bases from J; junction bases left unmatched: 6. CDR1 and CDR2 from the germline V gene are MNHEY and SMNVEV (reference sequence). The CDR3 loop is CASSFLSTSGTYNEQFF. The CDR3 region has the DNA TGTGCCAGCAGTTTCTTATCGACTAGCGGGACCTACAATGAGCAGTTCTTC.

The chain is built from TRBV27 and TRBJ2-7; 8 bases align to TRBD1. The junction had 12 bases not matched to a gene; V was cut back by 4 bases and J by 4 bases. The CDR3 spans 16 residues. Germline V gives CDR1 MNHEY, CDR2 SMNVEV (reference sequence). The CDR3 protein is CASSSSGTGGSYEQYF. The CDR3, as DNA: TGTGCCAGCAGTTCGTCCGGGACAGGAGGTTCATACGAGCAGTACTTC.

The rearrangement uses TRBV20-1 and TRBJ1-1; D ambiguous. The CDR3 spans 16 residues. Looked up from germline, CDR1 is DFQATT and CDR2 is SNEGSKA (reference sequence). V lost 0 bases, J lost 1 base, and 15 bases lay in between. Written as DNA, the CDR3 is TGCAGTGCTAGAGATTTCGCACAGACAAAGAACACTGAAGCTTTCTTT. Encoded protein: CSARDFAQTKNTEAFF.

CDR3 DNA: TGTGCCAGCAGCTTAACCGGGCCTGAAGCTTTCTTT. Amino acid sequence: CASSLTGPEAFF. The chain carries TRBV7-9 and TRBJ1-1; D gene uncertain. Germline V gene sequence: CDR1 SEHNR, CDR2 FQNEAQ (reference sequence). The CDR3 runs 12 residues. Deletions cut 2 bases from V and 6 bases from J, with 7 bases between.

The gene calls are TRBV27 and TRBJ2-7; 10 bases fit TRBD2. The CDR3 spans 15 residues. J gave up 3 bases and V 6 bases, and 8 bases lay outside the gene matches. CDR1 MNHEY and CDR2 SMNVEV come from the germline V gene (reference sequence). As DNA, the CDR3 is TGTGCCAGCAGGATGGGGGCTAGCGGGGGCTACGAGCAGTACTTC. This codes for CASRMGASGGYEQYF.